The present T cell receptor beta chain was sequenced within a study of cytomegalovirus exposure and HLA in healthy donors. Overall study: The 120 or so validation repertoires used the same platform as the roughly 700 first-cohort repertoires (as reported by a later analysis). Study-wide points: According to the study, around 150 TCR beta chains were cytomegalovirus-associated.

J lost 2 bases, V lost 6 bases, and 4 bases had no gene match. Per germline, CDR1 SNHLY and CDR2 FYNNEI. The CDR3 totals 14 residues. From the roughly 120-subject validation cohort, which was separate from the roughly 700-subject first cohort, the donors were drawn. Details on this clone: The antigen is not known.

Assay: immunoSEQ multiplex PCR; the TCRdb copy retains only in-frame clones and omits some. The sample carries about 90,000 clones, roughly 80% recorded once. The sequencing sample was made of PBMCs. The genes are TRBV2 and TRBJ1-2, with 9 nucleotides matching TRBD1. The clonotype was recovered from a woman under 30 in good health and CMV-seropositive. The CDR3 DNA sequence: TGTGCCAGCAGAAGGACAGGGGCAAACTATGGCTACACCTTC. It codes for CASRRTGANYGYTF.